The 24 T cell receptor beta chains below were found in one sample sequenced in a study of blood T cell repertoires in COVID-19. Sequencing was performed with immunoSEQ multiplex PCR; in TCRdb, only in-frame clones are kept and a portion is missing. The sample consists of 130,000 or so clones, 70% to 85% of them appearing once. Source material: peripheral blood. These receptors originate from an elderly woman with acute or convalescent COVID-19.

This chain links TRBV15 with TRBJ1-6; D is unresolved. CDR3 size: 15 residues. V was shortened by 0 bases and J by 9 bases, with 12 bases between the two germline ends. Germline assignment: CDR1 LNHNV and CDR2 YYDKDF (reference sequence). The CDR3 DNA sequence: TGTGCCACCAGCAGAGATTTTGGGAGGGCTTCACCCCTCCACTTT. Translation gives CATSRDFGRASPLHF.

The genes are TRBV7-9 and TRBJ1-2; TRBD1 is a possible D gene (5 bases). The ends were cut back, 1 base at V and 7 bases at J, with 13 bases in the middle. Germline V lookup: CDR1 SEHNR, CDR2 FQNEAQ (reference sequence). CDR3 length: 14 residues. The CDR3 loop reads CASSLEAGYGGYTF. In DNA, the CDR3 is TGTGCCAGCAGCTTAGAGGCAGGGTACGGTGGCTACACCTTC.

This rearrangement joins TRBV18 to TRBJ2-7; 8 bases are shared with TRBD1. In germline, CDR1 is KGHSH, CDR2 LQKENI. The CDR3 is 14 amino acids. V gave up 2 bases and J gave up 5 bases; unmatched junction bases: 5. The CDR3 nucleotides are TGTGCCAGCTCACCATCGGACAGGGTACACGAGCAGTACTTC. Residues: CASSPSDRVHEQYF.

The chain links TRBV9 to TRBJ2-5; 9 bases map to TRBD1. Trimming at V came to 3 bases and at J to 4 bases, leaving 7 bases not matched to a gene. This CDR3 contains 15 residues. The germline gives CDR1 SGDLS, CDR2 YYNGEE. CDR3 sequence reads: CASSGDRGWGETQYF. As DNA, the CDR3 is TGTGCCAGCAGCGGTGACAGGGGGTGGGGAGAGACCCAGTACTTC.

The V call is TRBV19, the J call TRBJ2-3, with a tentative D call TRBD1 (6 bases). V was pared by 5 bases and J by 4 bases, with 16 bases between. CDR1 LNHDA and CDR2 SQIVND come from the germline V gene (reference sequence). The CDR3 is 15 residues long. CDR3 sequence: CASSDTGLSADTQYF. The DNA of the CDR3 is TGTGCCAGTAGTGATACAGGGCTCTCCGCAGATACGCAGTATTTT.

CDR3 residues: CASSYLGGALNTEAFF. CDR3 coding DNA: TGTGCCAGCAGCTACTTGGGGGGGGCCCTGAACACTGAAGCTTTCTTT. The chain is built from TRBV7-2 and TRBJ1-1; D perhaps matches TRBD1 (6 bases). Germline V lookup: CDR1 SGHTA, CDR2 FQGNSA. V was cut by 4 bases and J by 0 bases, with 15 bases left in between. There are 16 residues in the CDR3.

V gene TRBV10-2 combines with J gene TRBJ2-5; D unresolved. Trimming took 3 bases from V and 5 from J, leaving 13 bases between them. This CDR3 has 14 amino acids. Germline V CDR1 and CDR2: WSHSY, SAAADI. As DNA, the CDR3 is TGCGCCAGCAGTGATCCCTCCCCGAGGGAGACCCAGTACTTC. It is translated as CASSDPSPRETQYF.

V gene TRBV7-2 combines with J gene TRBJ2-5, with unresolved D. The CDR3 is 13 amino acids. The germline CDR1 and CDR2 sequences are SGHTA and FQGNSA. V was shortened by 1 base and J by 2 bases, with 5 bases between the two germline ends. The CDR3 coding sequence is TGTGCCAGCAGCTTAGACAGACAAGAGACCCAGTACTTC. This encodes CASSLDRQETQYF.

The chain combines TRBV29-1 with TRBJ1-3; 11 bases are shared with TRBD1. The CDR3 spans 14 residues. V was pared by 6 bases and J by 0 bases, with 1 base of the junction left unmatched. Germline-derived CDR1 and CDR2 are SQVTM and ANQGSEA. The CDR3 loop reads CSVGQGASGNTIYF. CDR3 in DNA: TGCAGCGTCGGACAGGGGGCCTCTGGAAACACCATATATTTT.

The rearrangement uses TRBV6-5 and TRBJ1-2; D is undetermined. The CDR3 runs 11 residues. Between the trimmed V and J ends, which lost 6 bases and 7 bases, there was a span of 9 bases. CDR1 MNHEY and CDR2 SVGAGI come from the germline V gene. The CDR3 reads CASRVEGGYTF. CDR3 in DNA: TGTGCCAGCAGGGTAGAGGGTGGCTACACCTTC.

The V and J genes are TRBV6-5 and TRBJ1-2; no clear D gene. CDR1 is MNHEY, CDR2 SVGAGI, per germline. V lost 2 bases to trimming and J lost 0 bases, with 7 bases between them. The CDR3 runs to 14 residues. CDR3 amino acids: CASSYSTANYGYTF. CDR3 DNA sequence: TGTGCCAGCAGTTACAGTACAGCTAACTATGGCTACACCTTC.

V gene TRBV18 combines with J gene TRBJ1-6; 10 nucleotides agree with TRBD1. Germline lookup yields CDR1 KGHSH and CDR2 LQKENI. V trimming: 4 bases; J trimming: 10 bases; junction bases outside the gene matches: 7. The CDR3 is 15 amino acids. CDR3 protein: CASSRSGTGESPLHF. Written as DNA, the CDR3 is TGTGCCAGCTCACGGAGTGGGACAGGGGAATCACCCCTCCACTTT.

The chain has TRBV27 and TRBJ2-7; 10 positions agree with TRBD2. CDR1 is MNHEY and CDR2 is SMNVEV in the germline V gene (reference sequence). This CDR3 spans 15 amino acids. V lost 2 bases and J lost 4; bases outside the gene matches: 5. The CDR3 protein is CASSLLPSGGYEQYF. The CDR3 DNA reads as TGTGCCAGCAGTTTACTTCCTAGCGGGGGTTACGAGCAGTACTTC.

CDR3 in amino acids: CASTPTGSSYEQYF. DNA for the CDR3: TGTGCCAGCACCCCAACAGGTTCCTCCTACGAGCAGTACTTC. J is TRBJ2-7 and V is TRBV3-1 (or the pseudogene TRBV3-2); TRBD1 is a possible D gene (5 bases). Deletions cut 7 bases from V and 0 bases from J, with 13 bases between. The CDR3 is made up of 14 amino acids. CDR1 is LGHDT and CDR2 is YNNKEL in the germline V gene (reference sequence).

The CDR3 region is CASSIRRGAPGTEAFF. CDR3 nucleotides: TGTGCCAGTAGTATCAGGAGGGGTGCCCCTGGGACTGAAGCTTTCTTT. The chain is built from TRBV19 and TRBJ1-1; maybe TRBD1 (5 bases). CDR3 length equals 16 residues. V lost 3 bases and J lost 5, with 19 bases in between. CDR1 LNHDA and CDR2 SQIVND come from the germline V gene (reference sequence).

J is TRBJ2-5 and V is TRBV7-9, with 11 bases fitting TRBD2. This CDR3 spans 17 amino acids. The germline V gene has CDR1 SEHNR and CDR2 FQNEAQ (reference sequence). J was trimmed by 5 bases and V by 0 bases; bases with no gene match: 8. The CDR3 DNA sequence: TGTGCCAGCAGCTTAGCTCTGGCTAGCGGGGGGCTTGAGACCCAGTACTTC. Translating it yields CASSLALASGGLETQYF.

The chain recombines TRBV19 with TRBJ1-4, with 7 bases that match TRBD1. Germline V lookup: CDR1 LNHDA, CDR2 SQIVND (reference sequence). The CDR3 contains 15 residues. Trimming took 5 bases from V and 10 from J; bases not matched to a gene: 13. The CDR3 nucleotides are TGTGCCAGTAGTTCCCCGGACAGGTTACATGGAAAACTGTTTTTT. Amino acids: CASSSPDRLHGKLFF.

This clone was counted once. This rearrangement joins TRBV12-5 to TRBJ1-5; 8 nucleotides align to TRBD1. The germline CDR1 and CDR2 sequences are LGHNT and FRNRAP. The CDR3 spans 14 residues. V shed 6 bases and J 3 bases; nucleotides not matched to a gene: 4. DNA of the CDR3: TGTGCTAGTGGGGGACAGGTTTTCAATCAGCCCCAGCATTTT. The encoded protein is CASGGQVFNQPQHF.

This clone was seen only once. The chain has TRBV5-1 and TRBJ1-5; no reliable D call. V was cut by 5 bases and J by 7 bases, with 13 bases left in between. Germline V gene lookup returns CDR1 SGHRS and CDR2 YFSETQ. CDR3 length equals 13 residues. CDR3 sequence: CASSAEPRQPQHF. DNA of the CDR3: TGCGCCAGCAGTGCCGAGCCGAGACAGCCCCAGCATTTT.

The chain employs TRBV5-6 and TRBJ1-1; TRBD1 matches at 9 bases. Germline V gives CDR1 SGHDT, CDR2 YYEEEE. After removal of 4 bases from V and 7 bases from J, the junction contained 8 bases not matched to a gene. The CDR3 is 14 amino acids. The chain's CDR3 is CASSATGGRGEAFF. For the CDR3, the DNA is TGTGCCAGCAGCGCTACAGGGGGCCGCGGTGAAGCTTTCTTT.

The chain combines TRBV19 with TRBJ2-6; tentative D call: TRBD1 (6 bases). Germline V gives CDR1 LNHDA, CDR2 SQIVND (reference sequence). The V gene lost 6 bases and the J gene lost 2 bases, with 17 bases spanning the gap. The CDR3 consists of 17 residues. This CDR3 is CASSNYHGTTGANVLTF. CDR3 sequence (DNA): TGTGCCAGTAGCAACTATCACGGGACAACTGGGGCCAACGTCCTGACTTTC.

The chain has TRBV18 and TRBJ1-2, with no clear D. From germline, CDR1 is KGHSH and CDR2 LQKENI. With 3 bases removed from V and 14 bases from J, the gap between germline ends came to 22 bases. CDR3 size: 14 residues. The CDR3 nucleotides are TGTGCCAGCTCACCTTCGTCAAGCCCTCCTATCTCTACCTTC. Translation: CASSPSSSPPISTF.

In this sample, this clone turned up a few times. V is TRBV5-1 and J is TRBJ2-7; weak D call: TRBD2 (6 bases). The CDR3 is made up of 16 amino acids. The V and J ends lost 0 bases and 0 bases respectively, with 13 bases between them. Germline V gene data show CDR1 as SGHRS and CDR2 as YFSETQ. This CDR3 is CASSLVGGADSYEQYF. CDR3 bases: TGCGCCAGCAGCTTGGTTGGCGGGGCCGACTCCTACGAGCAGTACTTC.

The V call is TRBV7-6, the J call TRBJ2-7; the match to TRBD2 covers 7 bases. The CDR3 is 13 residues long. With 5 bases clipped from V and 3 bases from J, the junction kept 4 bases outside the gene matches. Germline loops: CDR1 SGHVS, CDR2 FNYEAQ. This chain's CDR3 is CASSVGLVYEQYF. CDR3 DNA sequence: TGTGCCAGCAGCGTTGGACTAGTCTACGAGCAGTACTTC.